Reported below is one TCR beta chain. This sample is drawn from a study of blood T cell repertoires in COVID-19. Original handling: Amplification with reference gene primers provided the estimates of nucleated cell counts. TCRdb's table, derived via immunoSEQ multiplex PCR, lists solely in-frame clones and lacks some. The V and J calls and clone size come from that table; D and trimming were worked out from the DNA. The profile shows around 190,000 clones, roughly nine tenths of them singletons. The TCR comes from a man aged 18 to 29 who had recovered from COVID-19. The sample was peripheral blood.

The CDR3 loop reads CASSYGVRETQYF. As DNA, the CDR3 is TGTGCCAGCAGTTATGGCGTCAGGGAGACCCAGTACTTC. The genes are TRBV6-2 or TRBV6-3 and TRBJ2-5; D ambiguous. Looked up from germline, CDR1 is MNHEY and CDR2 is SVGEGT. The ends were cut back, 3 bases at V and 5 bases at J, with 10 bases in the middle. The CDR3 sequence is 13 residues long.